This T cell receptor (beta chain) comes out of a study of OX40 agonist ivuxolimab in advanced cancers. CDR3 length: 15 residues. V lost 6 bases and J lost 3, with 18 bases in between. Germline V gene lookup returns CDR1 SNHLY and CDR2 FYNNEI. Study-level results: Among the lowest peripheral clonal expansion occurred in 0.1-3.0 mg/kg partial responders.

Libraries were prepared by immunoSEQ multiplex PCR; TCRdb keeps only in-frame clonotypes and omits some of them. The sample contains tens of thousands of clones, approximately 83% of which appear only once. This clone has just one count. What it recognizes is unknown. The sample was CD4+ or CD8+ T cells sorted from blood, taken in a trial of the OX40 agonist ivuxolimab. The chain couples TRBV2 to TRBJ2-7; TRBD1 or TRBD2 may be the D gene (5 bases each). This receptor was taken from an adult with an advanced solid tumor such as melanoma, head and neck, liver or kidney cancer. This CDR3 is CASRTGLGRGYEQYF. CDR3 DNA sequence: TGTGCCAGCAGAACGGGGCTGGGACGGGGCTACGAGCAGTACTTC. The full variable domain, in which reference TRBV2 and TRBJ2-7 provide the parts outside the CDR3, is EPEVTQTPSHQVTQMGQEVILRCVPISNHLYFYWYRQILGQKVEFLVSFYNNEISEKSEIFDDQFSVERPDGSNFTLKIRSTKLEDSAMYFCASRTGLGRGYEQYFGPGTRLTVT.